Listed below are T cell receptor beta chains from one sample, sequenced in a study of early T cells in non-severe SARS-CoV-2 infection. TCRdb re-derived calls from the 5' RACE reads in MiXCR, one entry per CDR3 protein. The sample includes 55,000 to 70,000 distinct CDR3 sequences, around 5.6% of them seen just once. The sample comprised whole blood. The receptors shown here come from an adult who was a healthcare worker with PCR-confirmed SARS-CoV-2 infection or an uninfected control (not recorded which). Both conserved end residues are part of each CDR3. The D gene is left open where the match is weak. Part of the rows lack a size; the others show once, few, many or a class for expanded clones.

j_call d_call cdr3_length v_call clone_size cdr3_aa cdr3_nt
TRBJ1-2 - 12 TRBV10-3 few CAIKDTNQGYTF TGTGCCATCAAGGACACCAACCAGGGCTACACCTTC
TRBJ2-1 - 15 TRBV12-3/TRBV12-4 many CASSPLRMGVGEQFF TGTGCCAGCAGCCCTCTCAGGATGGGGGTTGGTGAGCAGTTCTTC
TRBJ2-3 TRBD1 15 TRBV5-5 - CASSLGPGGTDTQYF TGTGCCAGCAGCTTAGGGCCAGGGGGTACAGATACGCAGTATTTT
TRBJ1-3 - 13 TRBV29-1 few CSVARGSGNTIYF TGCAGCGTTGCGAGAGGCTCTGGAAACACCATATATTTT
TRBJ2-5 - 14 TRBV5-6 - CASSPRERQETQYF TGTGCCAGCAGCCCCCGGGAGAGACAAGAGACCCAGTACTTC
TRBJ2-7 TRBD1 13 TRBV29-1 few CSVVGQGVSEQYF TGCAGCGTTGTGGGTCAGGGGGTTTCCGAGCAGTACTTC
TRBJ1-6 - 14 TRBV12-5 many CASGLQGGNSPLHF TGTGCTAGTGGTTTGCAGGGTGGTAATTCACCCCTCCACTTT
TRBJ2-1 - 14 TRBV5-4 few CASSRPLNSNEQFF TGTGCCAGCAGCCGTCCCCTAAATAGCAATGAGCAGTTCTTC
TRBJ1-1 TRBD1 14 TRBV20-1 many CSAPNRGQNTEAFF TGCAGTGCACCGAACAGGGGTCAGAACACTGAAGCTTTCTTT
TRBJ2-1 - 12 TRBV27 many CASSPWGNEQFF TGTGCCAGCAGTCCATGGGGCAATGAGCAGTTCTTC
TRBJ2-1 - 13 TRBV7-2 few CASSLAQGIPQFF TGTGCCAGCAGCTTAGCGCAGGGAATCCCGCAGTTCTTC
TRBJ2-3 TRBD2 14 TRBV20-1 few CSAHSAGGADTQYF TGCAGTGCTCACTCGGCGGGGGGAGCAGATACGCAGTATTTT
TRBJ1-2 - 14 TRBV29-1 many CSAQRQVPNYGYTF TGCAGCGCTCAACGACAGGTTCCGAACTATGGCTACACCTTC
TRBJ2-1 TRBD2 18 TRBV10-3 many CAISESAGLAGGDYEQFF TGTGCCATCAGTGAGTCAGCGGGACTAGCGGGGGGAGATTATGAGCAGTTCTTC
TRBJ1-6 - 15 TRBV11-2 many CASSLGTSRDSPLHF TGTGCCAGCAGCTTAGGCACATCTAGGGATTCACCCCTCCACTTT
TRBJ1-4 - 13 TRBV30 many CAWKRGSHEKLFF TGTGCCTGGAAGCGAGGTTCTCACGAAAAACTGTTTTTT
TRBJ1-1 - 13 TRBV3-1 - CASSQVGRTEAFF TGTGCCAGCAGCCAAGTAGGAAGGACTGAAGCTTTCTTT
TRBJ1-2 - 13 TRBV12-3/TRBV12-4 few CASSLRGAFGYTF TGTGCCAGCAGTTTGAGAGGGGCTTTTGGCTACACCTTC
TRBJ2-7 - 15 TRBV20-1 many CSASIPGHRKDEQYF TGCAGTGCTAGCATCCCGGGACATAGAAAAGACGAGCAGTACTTC
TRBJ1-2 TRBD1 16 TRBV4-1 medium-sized CASSHIGRGRKDGYTF TGCGCCAGCAGCCACATCGGGAGGGGGCGGAAGGATGGCTACACCTTC
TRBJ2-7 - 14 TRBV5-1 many CASSSDPLIYEQYF TGCGCCAGCAGCTCGGACCCGTTGATCTACGAGCAGTACTTC
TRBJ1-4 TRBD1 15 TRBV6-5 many CASSATGSMGEKLFF TGTGCCAGCAGTGCGACAGGGTCGATGGGTGAAAAACTGTTTTTT
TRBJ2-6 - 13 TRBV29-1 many CSVDGSGANVLTF TGCAGCGTTGACGGGTCTGGGGCCAACGTCCTGACTTTC
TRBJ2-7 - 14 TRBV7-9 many CASSYTGAAYEQYF TGTGCCAGCAGCTATACGGGGGCCGCCTACGAGCAGTACTTC
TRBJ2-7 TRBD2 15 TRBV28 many CASSSGTSGSYEQYF TGTGCCAGCAGCTCCGGGACTAGCGGGAGCTACGAGCAGTACTTC
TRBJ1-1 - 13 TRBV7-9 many CASSTTANTEAFF TGTGCCAGCAGCACGACGGCGAACACTGAAGCTTTCTTT
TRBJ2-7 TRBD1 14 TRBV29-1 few CSVVWRQGAYEQYF TGCAGCGTTGTTTGGCGACAGGGGGCCTACGAGCAGTACTTC
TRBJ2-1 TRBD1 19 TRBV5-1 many CASSLWATGGRSNYNEQFF TGCGCCAGCAGCTTGTGGGCGACAGGGGGCCGAAGTAATTACAATGAGCAGTTCTTC
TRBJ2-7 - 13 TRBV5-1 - CASSSQGMGEQYF TGCGCCAGCAGCTCTCAGGGGATGGGGGAGCAGTACTTC
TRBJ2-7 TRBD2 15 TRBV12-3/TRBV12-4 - CASSQGLAGSYEQYF TGTGCCAGCAGTCAGGGACTAGCGGGATCCTACGAGCAGTACTTC
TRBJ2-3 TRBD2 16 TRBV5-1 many CASRRVAGEGTDTQYF TGCGCCAGCAGGCGGGTAGCGGGAGAGGGCACAGATACGCAGTATTTT
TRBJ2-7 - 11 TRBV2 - CASRSSDEQYF TGTGCCAGCAGGTCGAGCGACGAGCAGTACTTC
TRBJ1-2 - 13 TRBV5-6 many CASSLPQVYGYTF TGTGCCAGCAGCTTGCCCCAGGTCTATGGCTACACCTTC
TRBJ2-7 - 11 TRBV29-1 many CSVELRNEQYF TGCAGCGTTGAGCTGCGTAACGAGCAGTACTTC
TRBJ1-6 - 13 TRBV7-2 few CASSLIGNSPLHF TGTGCCAGCAGCTTAATAGGAAACTCACCCCTCCACTTT
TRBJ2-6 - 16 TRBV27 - CASSPGGTSGANVLTF TGTGCCAGCAGTCCGGGCGGTACCTCTGGGGCCAACGTCCTGACTTTC
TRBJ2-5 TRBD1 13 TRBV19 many CASSPGQQETQYF TGTGCCAGTAGCCCGGGACAGCAAGAGACCCAGTACTTC
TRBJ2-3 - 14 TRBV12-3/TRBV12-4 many CASSLGHSTDTQYF TGTGCCAGCAGTTTGGGTCATTCCACAGATACGCAGTATTTT
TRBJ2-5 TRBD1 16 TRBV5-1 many CASRPGQADTQETQYF TGCGCCAGCAGACCTGGACAGGCGGATACCCAAGAGACCCAGTACTTC
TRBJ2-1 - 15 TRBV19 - CASSRPGQKAHEQFF TGTGCCAGTAGCCGACCGGGCCAAAAGGCGCATGAGCAGTTCTTC
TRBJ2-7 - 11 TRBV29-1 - CSVLKPHEQYF TGCAGCGTTCTGAAGCCCCACGAGCAGTACTTC
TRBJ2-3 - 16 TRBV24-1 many CATSDSQAGMSDTQYF TGTGCCACCAGTGATTCGCAGGCCGGAATGTCAGATACGCAGTATTTT
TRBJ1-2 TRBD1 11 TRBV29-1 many CSVGQGAGYTF TGCAGCGTAGGGCAGGGGGCTGGCTACACCTTC
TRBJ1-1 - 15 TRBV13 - CASSLSGTMNTEAFF TGTGCCAGCAGCTTATCAGGAACCATGAACACTGAAGCTTTCTTT
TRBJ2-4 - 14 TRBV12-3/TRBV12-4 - CASTPGGAKNIQYF TGTGCCAGCACCCCTGGGGGGGCGAAAAACATTCAGTACTTC
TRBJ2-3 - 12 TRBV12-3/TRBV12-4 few CASTGPSDTQYF TGTGCCAGCACAGGCCCGTCAGATACGCAGTATTTT
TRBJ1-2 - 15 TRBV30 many CAWSQEAAGTSGYTF TGTGCCTGGAGCCAAGAGGCGGCAGGGACAAGTGGCTACACCTTC